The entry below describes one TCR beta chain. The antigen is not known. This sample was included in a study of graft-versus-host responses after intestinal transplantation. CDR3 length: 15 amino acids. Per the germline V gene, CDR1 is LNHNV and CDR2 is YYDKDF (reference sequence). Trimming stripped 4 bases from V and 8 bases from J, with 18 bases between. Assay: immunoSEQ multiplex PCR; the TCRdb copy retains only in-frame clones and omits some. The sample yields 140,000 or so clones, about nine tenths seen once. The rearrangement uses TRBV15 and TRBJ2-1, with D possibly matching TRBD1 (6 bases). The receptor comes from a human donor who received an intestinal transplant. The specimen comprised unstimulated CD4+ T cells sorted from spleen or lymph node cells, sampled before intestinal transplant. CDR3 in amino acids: CATSKDRDIRDEQFF. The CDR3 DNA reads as TGTGCCACCAGCAAGGACCGGGACATCCGGGATGAGCAGTTCTTC.